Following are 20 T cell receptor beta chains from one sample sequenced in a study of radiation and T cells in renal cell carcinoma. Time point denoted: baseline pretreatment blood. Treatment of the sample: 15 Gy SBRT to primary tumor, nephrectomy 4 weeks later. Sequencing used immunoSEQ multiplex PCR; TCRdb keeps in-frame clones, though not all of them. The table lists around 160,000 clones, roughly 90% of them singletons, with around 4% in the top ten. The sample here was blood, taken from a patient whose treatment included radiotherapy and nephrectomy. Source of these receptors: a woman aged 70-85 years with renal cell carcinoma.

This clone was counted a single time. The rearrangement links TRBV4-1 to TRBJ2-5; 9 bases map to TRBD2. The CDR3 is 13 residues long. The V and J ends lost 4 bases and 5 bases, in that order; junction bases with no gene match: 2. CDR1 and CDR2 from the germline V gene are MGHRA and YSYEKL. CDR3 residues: CASSLGLAETQYF. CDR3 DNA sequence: TGCGCCAGCAGCCTCGGACTAGCGGAGACCCAGTACTTC.

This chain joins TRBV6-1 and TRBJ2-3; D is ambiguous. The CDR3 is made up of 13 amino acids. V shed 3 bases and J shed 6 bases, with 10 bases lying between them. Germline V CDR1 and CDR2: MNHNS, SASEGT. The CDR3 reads CASSEDLVDTQYF. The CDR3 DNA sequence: TGTGCCAGCAGTGAGGATCTGGTCGATACGCAGTATTTT.

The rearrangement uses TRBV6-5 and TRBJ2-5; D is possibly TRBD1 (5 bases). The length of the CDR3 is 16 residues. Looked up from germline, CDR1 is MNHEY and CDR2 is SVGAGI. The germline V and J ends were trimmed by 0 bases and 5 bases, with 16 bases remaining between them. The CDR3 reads CASSYSGVGRGETQYF. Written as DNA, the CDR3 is TGTGCCAGCAGTTACTCCGGCGTGGGGCGTGGGGAGACCCAGTACTTC.

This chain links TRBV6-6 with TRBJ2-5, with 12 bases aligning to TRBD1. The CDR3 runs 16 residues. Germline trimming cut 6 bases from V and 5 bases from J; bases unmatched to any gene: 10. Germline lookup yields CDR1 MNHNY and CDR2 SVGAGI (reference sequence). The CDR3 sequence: CASSAPGQGASETQYF. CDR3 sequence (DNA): TGTGCCAGCAGCGCCCCGGGACAGGGGGCGAGTGAGACCCAGTACTTC.

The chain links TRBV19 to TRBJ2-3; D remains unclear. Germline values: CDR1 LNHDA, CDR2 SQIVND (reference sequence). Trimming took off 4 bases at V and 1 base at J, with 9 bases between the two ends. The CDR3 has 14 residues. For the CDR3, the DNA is TGTGCCAGTAGTAGGCGGTGGGGCACAGATACGCAGTATTTT. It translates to CASSRRWGTDTQYF.

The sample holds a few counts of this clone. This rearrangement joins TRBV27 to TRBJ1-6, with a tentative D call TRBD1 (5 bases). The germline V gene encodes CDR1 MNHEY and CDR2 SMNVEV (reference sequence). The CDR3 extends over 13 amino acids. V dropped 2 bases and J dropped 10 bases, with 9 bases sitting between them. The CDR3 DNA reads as TGTGCCAGCAGTTTACAAGGGGACTCACCCCTCCACTTT. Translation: CASSLQGDSPLHF.

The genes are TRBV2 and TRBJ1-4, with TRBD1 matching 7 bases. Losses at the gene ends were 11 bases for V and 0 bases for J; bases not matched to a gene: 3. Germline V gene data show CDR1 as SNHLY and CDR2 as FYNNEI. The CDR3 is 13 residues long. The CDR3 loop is CAVRGATNEKLFF. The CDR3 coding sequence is TGTGCCGTCAGGGGGGCAACTAATGAAAAACTGTTTTTT.

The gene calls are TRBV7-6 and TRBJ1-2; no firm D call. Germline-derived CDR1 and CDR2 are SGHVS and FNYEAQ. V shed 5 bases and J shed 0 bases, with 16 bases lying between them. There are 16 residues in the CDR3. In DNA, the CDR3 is TGTGCCAGCAGCCCCCAGCGGACTTCAACTAACTATGGCTACACCTTC. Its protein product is CASSPQRTSTNYGYTF.

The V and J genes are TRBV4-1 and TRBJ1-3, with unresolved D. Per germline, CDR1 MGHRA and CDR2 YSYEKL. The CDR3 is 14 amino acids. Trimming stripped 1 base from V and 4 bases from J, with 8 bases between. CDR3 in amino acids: CASSQGPQGNTIYF. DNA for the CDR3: TGCGCCAGCAGCCAAGGACCCCAGGGAAACACCATATATTTT.

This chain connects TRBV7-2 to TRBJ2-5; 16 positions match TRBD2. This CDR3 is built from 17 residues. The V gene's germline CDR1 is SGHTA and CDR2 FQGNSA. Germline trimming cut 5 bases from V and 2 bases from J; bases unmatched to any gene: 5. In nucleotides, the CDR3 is TGTGCCAGCAGCCCGGGACTAGCGGGGGGGAGTCAAGAGACCCAGTACTTC. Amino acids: CASSPGLAGGSQETQYF.

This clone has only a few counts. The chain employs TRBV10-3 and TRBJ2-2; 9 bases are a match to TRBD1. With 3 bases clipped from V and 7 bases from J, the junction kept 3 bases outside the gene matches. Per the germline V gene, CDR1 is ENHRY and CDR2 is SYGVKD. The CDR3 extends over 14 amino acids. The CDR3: CAISDTGGSGELFF. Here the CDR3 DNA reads TGTGCCATCAGTGATACAGGGGGCAGCGGGGAGCTGTTTTTT.

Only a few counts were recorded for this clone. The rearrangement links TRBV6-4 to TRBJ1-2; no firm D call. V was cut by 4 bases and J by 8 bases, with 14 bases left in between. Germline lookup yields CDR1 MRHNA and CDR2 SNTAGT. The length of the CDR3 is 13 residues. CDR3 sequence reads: CASSGSGLRGYTF. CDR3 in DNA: TGTGCCAGCAGTGGTTCGGGTCTGCGGGGCTACACCTTC.

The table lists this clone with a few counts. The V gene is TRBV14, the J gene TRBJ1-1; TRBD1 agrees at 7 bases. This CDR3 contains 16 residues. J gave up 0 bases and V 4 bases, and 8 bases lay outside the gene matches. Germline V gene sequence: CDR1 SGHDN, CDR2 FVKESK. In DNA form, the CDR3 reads TGTGCCAGCAGCCTTGGACAGGCAGTCCTGAACACTGAAGCTTTCTTT. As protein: CASSLGQAVLNTEAFF.

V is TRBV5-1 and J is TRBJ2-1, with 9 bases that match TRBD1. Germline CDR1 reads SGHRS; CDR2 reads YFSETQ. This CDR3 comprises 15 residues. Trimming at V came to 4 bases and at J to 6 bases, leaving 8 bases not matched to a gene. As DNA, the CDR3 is TGCGCCAGCAGCCCGGCCGGGACAGGGATCAATGAGCAGTTCTTC. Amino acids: CASSPAGTGINEQFF.

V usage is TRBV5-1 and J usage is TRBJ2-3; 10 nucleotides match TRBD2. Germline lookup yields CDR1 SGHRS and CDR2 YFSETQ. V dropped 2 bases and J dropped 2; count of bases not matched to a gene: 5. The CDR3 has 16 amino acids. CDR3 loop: CASSLGSGGPTDTQYF. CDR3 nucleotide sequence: TGCGCCAGCAGCTTAGGTAGCGGGGGGCCCACAGATACGCAGTATTTT.

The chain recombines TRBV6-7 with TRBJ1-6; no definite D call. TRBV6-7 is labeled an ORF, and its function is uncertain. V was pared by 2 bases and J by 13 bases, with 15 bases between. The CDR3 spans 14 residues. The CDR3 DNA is TGTGCCAGCAGTTACGTCCCCGTTCCTCTCCCCCTCCACTTT. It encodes CASSYVPVPLPLHF.

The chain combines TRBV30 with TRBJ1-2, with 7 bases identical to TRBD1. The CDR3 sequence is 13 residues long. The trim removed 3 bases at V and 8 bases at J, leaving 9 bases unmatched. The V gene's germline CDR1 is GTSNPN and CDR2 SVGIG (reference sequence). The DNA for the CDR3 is TGTGCCTGGAGCAACGGACAGGTGGGAGGCTACACCTTC. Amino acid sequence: CAWSNGQVGGYTF. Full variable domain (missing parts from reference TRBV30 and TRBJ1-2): SQTIHQWPATLVQPVGSPLSLECTVEGTSNPNLYWYRQAAGRGLQLLFYSVGIGQISSEVPQNLSASRPQDRQFILSSKKLLLSDSGFYLCAWSNGQVGGYTFGSGTRLTVV.

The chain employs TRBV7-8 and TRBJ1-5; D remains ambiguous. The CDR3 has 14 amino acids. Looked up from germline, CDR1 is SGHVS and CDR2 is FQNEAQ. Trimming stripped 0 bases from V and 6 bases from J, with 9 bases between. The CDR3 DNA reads TGTGCCAGCAGCTTAGCCGGATGGGGTCAGCCCCAGCATTTT. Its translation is CASSLAGWGQPQHF.

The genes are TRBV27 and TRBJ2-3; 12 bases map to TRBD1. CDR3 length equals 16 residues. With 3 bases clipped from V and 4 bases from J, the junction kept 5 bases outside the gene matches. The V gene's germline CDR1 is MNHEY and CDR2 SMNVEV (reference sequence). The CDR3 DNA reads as TGTGCCAGCAGTTTCGGGGGGACAGGGGGCGCAGATACGCAGTATTTT. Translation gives CASSFGGTGGADTQYF.

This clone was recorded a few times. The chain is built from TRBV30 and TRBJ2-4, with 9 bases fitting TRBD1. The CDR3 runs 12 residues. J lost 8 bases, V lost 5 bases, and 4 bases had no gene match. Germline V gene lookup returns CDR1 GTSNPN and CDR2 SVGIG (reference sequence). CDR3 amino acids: CAWRTGVDIQYF. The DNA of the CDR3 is TGTGCCTGGCGGACAGGGGTGGACATTCAGTACTTC.